The entry below gives a single T cell receptor beta chain sequence along with its context. Many counts were recorded for this clonotype. No antigen is known for it. Base qualities were left out, and no much larger clone turns up one base away. Stable Graves' hyperthyroidism was defined as no progression to ophthalmopathy during 18 months of follow-up. The hyperthyroidism patients were between 18 and 65 years old and newly diagnosed, with a disease duration of less than 2 months. Patients with uncontrolled infections, other autoimmune diseases, pregnancy or lactation were excluded. Diagnoses were established on the basis of clinical symptoms, serum thyroxine and TRAb, thyroid ultrasound, and orbital computed tomography. Ficoll-Paque density gradient centrifugation was used to isolate PBMCs from 10 ml of fresh peripheral blood. Trizol reagent was used to extract total RNA, and RNA quality was then checked on an Agilent 2100 Bioanalyzer.

The TCR beta CDR3 regions were amplified from the RNA transcripts. A first-round RT-PCR of the TCR CDR3 used the HTBI primer set with the Qiagen OneStep RT-PCR kit. Libraries were constructed in a second round of multiplex PCR, after which size selection and purification were performed. Paired-end sequencing of the libraries was performed with 100 bp reads on an Illumina HiSeq2000. In the paper's pipeline: SOAPnuke was used to process the raw data, with reads discarded if the reads contained adapters or uncalled bases, had a mean Phred below 15, or lacked an exact constant-primer or identifier match. COPE v1.2.5 was used to merge the high-quality paired reads, and each unique nucleotide sequence was defined as a clonotype. Clonotypes were aligned to IMGT TRBV, TRBD and TRBJ reference segments using MiTCR v1.1. The analysis included only V-J combinations with a frequency above 0.0001, which together covered roughly 99% of the repertoires. A TCS score was defined as the ratio of F50 (clonal expansion) to E x V (chaos), with BLOSUM62-based TCRdist applied between CDR3 peptides within each V-J. Welch's t-statistics and random forest reduced some 510 V-J features to 10 to 15, which were used in a naive Bayes classifier (R e1071). TCRdb reanalyzed the raw reads on its own, using fastp at Q25 for trimming and MiXCR for clone calling, and kept in-frame beta chains. Merged by CDR3 protein, the rows form single entries marked with the most common genes and DNA. It is TCRdb's table, rather than the study itself, that gives the V and J calls and clone size. Present in this sample are hundreds of thousands of distinct CDR3 sequences, 14% of which were seen just once. The ten largest clones capture roughly 10% of the sample.

The source of the sample is a study of T cells in Graves' hyperthyroidism and ophthalmopathy (dated by TCRdb to between 2018 and 2021). General notes on the study: Peripheral blood was collected at initial diagnosis, before any treatment. To identify TCR V-J signatures that set the groups apart, the researchers used a discovery cohort of about a hundred patients, made up of under 50 with Graves' ophthalmopathy and around 58 with stable Graves' hyperthyroidism. An independent validation cohort of under 20 hyperthyroidism patients and about 16 patients who later progressed to ophthalmopathy tested prospective prediction of ophthalmopathy. The roughly 90 discovery patients were divided at random into training and test sets in a 7:3 ratio. Thyroid tissue and blood T-cell repertoires from six Graves' hyperthyroidism patients were also compared in the study. Following sampling, methimazole starting at 30 mg daily was given to hyperthyroidism patients, and high-dose intravenous methylprednisolone was given to ophthalmopathy patients. TCR Vbeta CDR3 sequencing of 140 or so peripheral blood samples (around 45 ophthalmopathy, about 74 hyperthyroidism and roughly 17 progressor patients) is reported in the paper. The full study reports these points: In validation, the model predicted progression to ophthalmopathy with 60% to 71% sensitivity and about 73% specificity, a median of about 6 months before onset. Ophthalmopathy was separated from stable hyperthyroidism by a 13 V-J signature model, with over 85% sensitivity and 81% to 82% specificity obtained in cross-validation and 80%/75% obtained in testing. Most expanded thyroid clonotypes (frequency above 0.001) were also found in blood, which suggests that blood repertoires may mirror thyroid immune responses. No statistical method was used to fix the sample size in advance, and group allocation was not hidden from the investigators.

The V end loses 2 bases and the J end loses 7 bases, and a stretch of 11 bases separates them. From a lookup of the germline V gene, CDR1 and CDR2 are KGHSH and LQKENI. From the cysteine up to the phenylalanine, the CDR3 has a length of 13 residues. Solely the CDR3 DNA is kept, with 39 bases framed from the first base. The V and J genes are TRBV18 and TRBJ2-5, with TRBD1 tentatively as D gene (6 bases match). The sample was blood. The clonotype originates from a woman younger than 35 with Graves' hyperthyroidism. The CDR3 protein: CASSPMAGATQYF. In nucleotide form, the sequence is TGTGCCAGCTCACCAATGGCAGGGGCGACCCAGTACTTC.